This T cell receptor beta chain was captured by sequencing in a study of CD8 T cells in Susac syndrome. Study results and caveats: As the study acknowledged, the number of individuals in its TCR sequencing and HLA analysis was relatively small.

Multiple sclerosis controls were treatment-naive patients with stable or active relapsing-remitting disease. TEMRA cells were enriched by FACS, and CD4+ and CD8+ T cells were negatively isolated. Comment on this clonotype: Antigen specificity is unknown. An end of the junction does not agree with germline; a read error may underlie this.

0.5 to 1 ug RNA was reverse transcribed with random hexamers. By means of immunoSEQ multiplex PCR, TCR beta CDR3 spanning 54 Vbeta and 13 Jbeta underwent amplification. TCRdb used MiXCR to reprocess the immunoSEQ multiplex PCR reads, holding one entry per CDR3 protein. Of more than 100,000 distinct CDR3 sequences in the sample, approximately 79% were seen once. This CDR3 is built from 15 residues. Germline V gene sequence: CDR1 KGHSH, CDR2 LQKENI. Sequenced sample: CD8+ T cells from PBMCs. The rearrangement joins TRBV18 to TRBJ1-2, with D possibly TRBD1 on 5 matching bases. This receptor was obtained from a human donor with multiple sclerosis. CDR3 sequence reads: CPSSPPQGNRYGYTF. CDR3 nucleotide sequence: TGTCCCAGCTCACCACCGCAGGGAAACCGCTATGGCTACACCTTC.